This TCR beta chain was identified during a study of T cell responses to AZD1222 COVID-19 vaccine. The CDR3 has 16 residues. V dropped 1 base and J dropped 0; count of bases not matched to a gene: 4. Germline CDR1 is SGHDT and CDR2 is YYEEEE. Libraries were prepared by immunoSEQ multiplex PCR; TCRdb keeps only in-frame clonotypes and omits some of them. The data show about 170,000 clones, 90% to 95% seen once. The sequences come from peripheral blood, collected on day 0 of AZD1222 vaccination. This rearrangement joins TRBV5-6 to TRBJ2-1; 7 bases match TRBD1. The receptor comes from an adult in good health. This CDR3 is CASSLSRDSSYNEQFF. CDR3 nucleotide sequence: TGTGCCAGCAGCTTGAGTCGGGACAGCTCCTACAATGAGCAGTTCTTC.